The source of this TCR beta chain is a study of T cells in Graves' hyperthyroidism and ophthalmopathy. TCR beta CDR3 regions were amplified from RNA. HTBI primers drove first-round RT-PCR of the TCR CDR3. Each CDR3 protein gets one entry after TCRdb re-called the multiplex PCR reads with MiXCR. The table includes hundreds of thousands of distinct CDR3 sequences, over 12% detected once. This clonotype was recorded at least ten times. The CDR3 runs to 13 residues. The V and J ends lost 7 bases and 1 base respectively, with 7 bases between them. Inclusion characteristics of ophthalmopathy patients comprised a Clinical Activity Score of at least 3, a NOSPECS grade of at least 4, and duration under 3 months.

The rearrangement links TRBV12-3 or TRBV12-4 to TRBJ2-2; possible D gene TRBD1, 5 bases. This clonotype originated in a woman aged 40 to 50 with Graves' ophthalmopathy. The sample consisted of blood. In nucleotides, the CDR3 is TGTGCCAGCACTGGACAGAACACCGGGGAGCTGTTTTTT. Protein product: CASTGQNTGELFF.